The 7 T cell receptor beta chains presented below share a single source sample, sequenced in a study of T cell repertoires in cytomegalovirus infection. MiXCR was run by TCRdb on the reads, yielding one entry per CDR3 protein. Of around 47,000 distinct CDR3 sequences listed, around a fifth are singletons. These receptors' antigens are unknown. Material: CD8+ T cells from cultured PBMCs, obtained from culture after CMV antigen stimulation. All receptors derive from a human donor in good health (CMV status not recorded). Some clones in this sample may be carry-over from other donors' samples.

This chain uses TRBV11-3 with TRBJ2-1; 8 positions match TRBD2. J was trimmed by 7 bases and V by 1 base; bases with no gene match: 18. This CDR3 is built from 19 residues. Germline V CDR1 and CDR2: SGHNT, YENEEA. The DNA for the CDR3 is TGTGCCAGCAGCTTAGGTGGACTAGCCCTTTCCGCTAAATCGAATGAGCAGTTCTTC. Translated: CASSLGGLALSAKSNEQFF.

In DNA, the CDR3 is TGTGCCAGTAGTATCTCTAATCAGGGGAGGACTGAAGCTTTCTTT. Translation gives CASSISNQGRTEAFF. The V gene is TRBV19, the J gene TRBJ1-1, with a weak D call TRBD1 (6 bases). Trimming cost V 3 bases and J 5 bases, with 16 bases left between them. The CDR3 has 15 amino acids. The V gene's germline CDR1 is LNHDA and CDR2 SQIVND (reference sequence).

V is TRBV6-6 and J is TRBJ2-1; D not resolved. V was trimmed by 0 bases and J by 3 bases, leaving 12 bases between them. The CDR3 contains 16 residues. Per the germline V gene, CDR1 is MNHNY and CDR2 is SVGAGI (reference sequence). DNA for the CDR3: TGTGCCAGCAGTTACTCGACGCAGACCTTCTACAATGAGCAGTTCTTC. As protein: CASSYSTQTFYNEQFF.

There are a few counts of this clonotype. J is TRBJ1-5 and V is TRBV7-2; possible D gene TRBD1, 6 bases. V was pared by 5 bases and J by 3 bases, with 14 bases between. CDR1 and CDR2 from the germline V gene are SGHTA and FQGNSA. This CDR3 is 15 amino acids long. The CDR3 bases are TGTGCCAGCAGCCTAGAGGGGGACTACAATCAGCCCCAGCATTTT. Protein: CASSLEGDYNQPQHF.

This clonotype showed up just a few times. The V gene is TRBV12-3 or TRBV12-4, the J gene TRBJ2-1; TRBD2 might be the D (5 bases). CDR3 length: 14 residues. V was clipped by 0 bases and J by 6 bases, with 9 bases between them. CDR3 residues: CASSLAASSNEQFF. CDR3 bases: TGTGCCAGCAGTTTAGCGGCTAGCAGCAATGAGCAGTTCTTC.

The chain employs TRBV19 and TRBJ2-1, with a weak D call TRBD1 (5 bases). Per germline, CDR1 LNHDA and CDR2 SQIVND (reference sequence). The CDR3 covers 15 residues. Deletions cut 1 base from V and 3 bases from J, with 10 bases between. The CDR3 reads CASSIGQDIYNEQFF. For the CDR3, the DNA is TGTGCCAGTAGTATAGGTCAGGACATCTACAATGAGCAGTTCTTC.

DNA of the CDR3: TGTGCCAGCCGGTCGGCAGGGAAGGGGATGAACACTGAAGCTTTCTTT. As protein: CASRSAGKGMNTEAFF. The chain carries TRBV7-9 and TRBJ1-1, with D perhaps matching TRBD1 (5 bases). The CDR3 sequence is 16 residues long. The germline V gene encodes CDR1 SEHNR and CDR2 FQNEAQ (reference sequence). The V end was cut by 8 bases, the J end by 0 bases, with 19 bases between.